This T cell receptor beta chain was recovered during a study of PD-1 blockade in mismatch repair-deficient tumors. Study summary: Patients had approximately 13 mismatch repair-deficient cancer types and were previously treated and progressing. General study findings and limits: Tumor-resident clones, often undetectable pretreatment in blood, expanded then contracted after pembrolizumab.

About this clone: Its antigen is as yet unknown.

TCRdb's table, derived via immunoSEQ multiplex PCR, lists solely in-frame clones and lacks some. The repertoire holds roughly 120,000 clones, with about three quarters as singletons. The V end was cut by 1 base, the J end by 0 bases, with 11 bases between. The CDR3 loop spans 15 amino acids. Germline CDR1 and CDR2: SGHRS and YFSETQ. PCR or immunohistochemistry showed mismatch repair deficiency in every enrolled patient. TCR sequencing covered a few patients who responded to pembrolizumab. This rearrangement joins TRBV5-1 to TRBJ2-7; D assignment may be TRBD1 or TRBD2 (5 bases each). Sample: peripheral blood, taken about 60 weeks after starting pembrolizumab. The sequence was collected from an adult with mismatch repair-deficient cancer. The CDR3 coding sequence is TGCGCCAGCAGCTTGACCGGGACGGACTCCTACGAGCAGTACTTC. Amino acid sequence: CASSLTGTDSYEQYF.